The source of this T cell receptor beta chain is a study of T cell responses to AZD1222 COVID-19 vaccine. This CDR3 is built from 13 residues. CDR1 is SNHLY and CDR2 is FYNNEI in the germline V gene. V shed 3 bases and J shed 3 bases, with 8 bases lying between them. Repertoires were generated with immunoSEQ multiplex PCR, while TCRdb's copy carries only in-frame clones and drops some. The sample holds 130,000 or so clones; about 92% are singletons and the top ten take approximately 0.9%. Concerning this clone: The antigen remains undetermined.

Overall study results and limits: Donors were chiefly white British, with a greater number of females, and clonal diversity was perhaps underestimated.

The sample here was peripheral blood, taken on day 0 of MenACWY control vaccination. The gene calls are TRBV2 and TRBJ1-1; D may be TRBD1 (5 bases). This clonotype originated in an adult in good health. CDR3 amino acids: CASSDEGHTEAFF. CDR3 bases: TGTGCCAGCAGTGATGAGGGGCACACTGAAGCTTTCTTT.